This T cell receptor (beta chain) comes out of a study of CD4+ T cells in melanoma. General study points: In melanoma, neoantigen-specific CD4+ T cells reportedly differed in differentiation state. A reported correlation linked neoantigen-specific CD4+ T cells to CD8+, macrophage and B cell function.

Sequencing was performed with immunoSEQ multiplex PCR; in TCRdb, only in-frame clones are kept and a portion is missing. This sample has roughly 13,000 clones; around three quarters occur once, and the top ten carry approximately 16%. This CDR3 region has 14 residues. Trimming removed 0 bases from V and 7 bases from J, with 10 bases in between. In germline, CDR1 is SGHRS, CDR2 YFSETQ. A note on this clone: Its antigen is not identified.

The V gene is TRBV5-1, the J gene TRBJ1-4, with D maybe TRBD1 (5 bases). Specimen: cells from a culture (not recorded whether cultured in vitro). The clonotype originates from a human donor with melanoma. The CDR3 protein is CASSLGGAGEKLFF. The CDR3 coding sequence is TGCGCCAGCAGCTTGGGCGGGGCTGGTGAAAAACTGTTTTTT.